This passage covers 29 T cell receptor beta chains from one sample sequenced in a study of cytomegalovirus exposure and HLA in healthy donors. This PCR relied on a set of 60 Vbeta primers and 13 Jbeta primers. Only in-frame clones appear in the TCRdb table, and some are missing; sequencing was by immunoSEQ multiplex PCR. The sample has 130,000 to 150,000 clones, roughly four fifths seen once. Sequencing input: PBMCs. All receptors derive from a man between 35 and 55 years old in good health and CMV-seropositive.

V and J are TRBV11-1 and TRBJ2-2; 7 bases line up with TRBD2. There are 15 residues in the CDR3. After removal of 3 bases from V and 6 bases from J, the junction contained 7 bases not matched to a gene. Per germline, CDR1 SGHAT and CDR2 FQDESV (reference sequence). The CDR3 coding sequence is TGTGCCAGCAGCTTGGCGGGAGTTATTGCCGGGGAGCTGTTTTTT. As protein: CASSLAGVIAGELFF.

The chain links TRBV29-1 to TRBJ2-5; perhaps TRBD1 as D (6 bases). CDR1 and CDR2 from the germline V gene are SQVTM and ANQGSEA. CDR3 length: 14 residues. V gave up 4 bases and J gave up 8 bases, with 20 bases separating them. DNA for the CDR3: TGCAGCGTTGTTCGAACAGGGCGACCCTTCACCCAGTACTTC. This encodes CSVVRTGRPFTQYF.

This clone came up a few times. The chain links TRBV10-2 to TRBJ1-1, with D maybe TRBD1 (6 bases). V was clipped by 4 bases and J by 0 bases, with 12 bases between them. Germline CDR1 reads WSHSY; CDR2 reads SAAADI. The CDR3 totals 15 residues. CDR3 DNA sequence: TGCGCCAGCAGTGGGACAGAACTAATGAACACTGAAGCTTTCTTT. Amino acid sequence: CASSGTELMNTEAFF.

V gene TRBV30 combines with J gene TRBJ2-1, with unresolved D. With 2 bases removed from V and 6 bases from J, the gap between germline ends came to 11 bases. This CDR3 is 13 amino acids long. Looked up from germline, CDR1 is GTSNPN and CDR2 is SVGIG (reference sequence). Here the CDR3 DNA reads TGTGCCTGGAGTAAGACACTCCTCAATGAGCAGTTCTTC. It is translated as CAWSKTLLNEQFF. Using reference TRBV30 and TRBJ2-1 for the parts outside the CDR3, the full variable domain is SQTIHQWPATLVQPVGSPLSLECTVEGTSNPNLYWYRQAAGRGLQLLFYSVGIGQISSEVPQNLSASRPQDRQFILSSKKLLLSDSGFYLCAWSKTLLNEQFFGPGTRLTVL.

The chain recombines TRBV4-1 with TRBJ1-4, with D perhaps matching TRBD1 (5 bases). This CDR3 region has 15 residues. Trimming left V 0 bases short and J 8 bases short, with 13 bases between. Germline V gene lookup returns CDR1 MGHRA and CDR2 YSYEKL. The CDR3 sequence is CASSQEGRGWEKLFF. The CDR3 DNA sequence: TGCGCCAGCAGCCAAGAAGGCCGGGGGTGGGAAAAACTGTTTTTT.

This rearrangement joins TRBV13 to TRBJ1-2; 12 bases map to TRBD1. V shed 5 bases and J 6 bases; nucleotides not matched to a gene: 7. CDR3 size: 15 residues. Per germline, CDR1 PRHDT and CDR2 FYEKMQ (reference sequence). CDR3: CASSLPGTGGDGYTF. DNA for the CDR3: TGTGCCAGCAGCCTACCCGGGACAGGGGGCGATGGCTACACCTTC.

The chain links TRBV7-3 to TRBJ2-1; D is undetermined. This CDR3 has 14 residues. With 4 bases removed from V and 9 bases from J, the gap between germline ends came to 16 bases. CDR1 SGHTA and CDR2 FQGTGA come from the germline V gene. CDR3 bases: TGTGCCAGCAGCTACTCATTTACCTCTGGTGAGCAGTTCTTC. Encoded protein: CASSYSFTSGEQFF.

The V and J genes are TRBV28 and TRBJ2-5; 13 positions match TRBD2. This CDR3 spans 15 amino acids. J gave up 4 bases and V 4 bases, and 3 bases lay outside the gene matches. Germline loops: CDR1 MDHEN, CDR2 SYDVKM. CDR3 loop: CASSYRLAGGETQYF. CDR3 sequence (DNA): TGTGCCAGCAGTTACAGACTAGCGGGAGGAGAGACCCAGTACTTC.

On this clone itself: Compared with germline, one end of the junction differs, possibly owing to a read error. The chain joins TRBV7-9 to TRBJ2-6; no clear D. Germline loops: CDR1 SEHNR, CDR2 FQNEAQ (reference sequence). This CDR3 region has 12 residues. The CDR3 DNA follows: TGTTCCAGCAGCCTAGGGGCCAACGTCCTGACTTTC. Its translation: CSSSLGANVLTF. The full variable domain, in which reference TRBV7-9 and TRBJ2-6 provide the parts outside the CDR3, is DTGVSQNPRHKITKRGQNVTFRCDPISEHNRLYWYRQTLGQGPEFLTYFQNEAQLEKSRLLSDRFSAERPKGSFSTLEIQRTEQGDSAMYLCSSSLGANVLTFGAGSRLTVL.

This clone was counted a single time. The CDR3 bases are TGTGCCAGTCGACGGGACAGGGCGGACGAGCAGTACTTC. Translated, it gives CASRRDRADEQYF. V usage is TRBV19 and J usage is TRBJ2-7; 9 bases align to TRBD1. Germline V gives CDR1 LNHDA, CDR2 SQIVND (reference sequence). The V and J ends lost 8 bases and 5 bases, in that order; junction bases with no gene match: 7. The CDR3 spans 13 residues.

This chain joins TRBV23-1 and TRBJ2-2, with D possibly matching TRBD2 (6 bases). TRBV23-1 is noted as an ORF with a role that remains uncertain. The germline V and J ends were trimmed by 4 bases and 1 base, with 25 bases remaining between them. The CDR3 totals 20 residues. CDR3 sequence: CASSPENKRMGLRNTGELFF. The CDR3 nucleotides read TGCGCCAGCAGTCCCGAAAATAAGAGGATGGGACTGCGGAACACCGGGGAGCTGTTTTTT.

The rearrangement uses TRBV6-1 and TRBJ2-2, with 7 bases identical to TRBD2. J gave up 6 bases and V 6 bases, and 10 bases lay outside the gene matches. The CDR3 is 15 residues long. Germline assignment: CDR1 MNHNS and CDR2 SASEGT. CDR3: CASRVNGLVAGELFF. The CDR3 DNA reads TGTGCCAGCAGGGTGAACGGACTAGTCGCCGGGGAGCTGTTTTTT.

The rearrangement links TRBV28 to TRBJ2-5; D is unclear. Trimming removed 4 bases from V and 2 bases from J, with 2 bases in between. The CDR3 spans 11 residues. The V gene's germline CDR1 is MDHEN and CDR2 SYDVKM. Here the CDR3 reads CASSSQETQYF. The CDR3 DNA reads TGTGCCAGCAGTTCTCAAGAGACCCAGTACTTC. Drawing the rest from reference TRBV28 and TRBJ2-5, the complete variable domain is DVKVTQSSRYLVKRTGEKVFLECVQDMDHENMFWYRQDPGLGLRLIYFSYDVKMKEKGDIPEGYSVSREKKERFSLILESASTNQTSMYLCASSSQETQYFGPGTRLLVL.

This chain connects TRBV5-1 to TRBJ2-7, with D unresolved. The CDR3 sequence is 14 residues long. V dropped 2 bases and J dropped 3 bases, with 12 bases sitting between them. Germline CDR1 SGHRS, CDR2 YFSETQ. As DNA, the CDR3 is TGCGCCAGCAGCTTTGATACTATGAGCTACGAGCAGTACTTC. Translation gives CASSFDTMSYEQYF. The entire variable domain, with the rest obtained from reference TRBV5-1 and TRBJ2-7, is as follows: KAGVTQTPRYLIKTRGQQVTLSCSPISGHRSVSWYQQTPGQGLQFLFEYFSETQRNKGNFPGRFSGRQFSNSRSEMNVSTLELGDSALYLCASSFDTMSYEQYFGPGTRLTVT.

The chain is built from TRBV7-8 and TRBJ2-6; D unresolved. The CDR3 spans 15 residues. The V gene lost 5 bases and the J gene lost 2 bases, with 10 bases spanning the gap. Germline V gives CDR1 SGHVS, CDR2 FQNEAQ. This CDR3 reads CASSNTRPGANVLTF. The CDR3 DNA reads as TGTGCCAGCAGCAACACCCGCCCTGGGGCCAACGTCCTGACTTTC.

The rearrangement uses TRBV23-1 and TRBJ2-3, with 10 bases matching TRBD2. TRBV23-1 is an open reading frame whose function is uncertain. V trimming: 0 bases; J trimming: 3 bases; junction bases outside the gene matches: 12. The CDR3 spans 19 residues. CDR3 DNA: TGCGCCAGCAGTCAATCCTCTAGCGGGAGAAGGATAAGGACAGATACGCAGTATTTT. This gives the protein CASSQSSSGRRIRTDTQYF.

Here the CDR3 DNA reads TGTGCCAGCAGCCAACAGGGTGACACAGATACGCAGTATTTT. This gives the protein CASSQQGDTDTQYF. This chain connects TRBV5-4 to TRBJ2-3, with D perhaps TRBD1 (6 bases). CDR1 and CDR2 from the germline V gene are SGHNT and YYREEE (reference sequence). The V end lost 4 bases, the J end lost 2 bases, and 11 bases lay between the germline ends. CDR3 length: 14 residues.

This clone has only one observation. In DNA, the CDR3 is TGTGCCAGCAGAACAATGGGACTAGTTGCAGATACGCAGTATTTT. Amino acid sequence: CASRTMGLVADTQYF. The rearrangement joins TRBV2 to TRBJ2-3; TRBD2 matches at 8 bases. V dropped 6 bases and J dropped 4; count of bases not matched to a gene: 9. The germline V gene has CDR1 SNHLY and CDR2 FYNNEI. The CDR3 has 15 amino acids.

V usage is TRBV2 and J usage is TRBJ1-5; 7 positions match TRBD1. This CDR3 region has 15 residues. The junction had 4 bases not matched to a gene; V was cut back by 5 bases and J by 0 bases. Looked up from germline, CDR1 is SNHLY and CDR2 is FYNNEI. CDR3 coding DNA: TGTGCCAGCAGTCCACAGGGGTTTAGCAATCAGCCCCAGCATTTT. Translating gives CASSPQGFSNQPQHF.

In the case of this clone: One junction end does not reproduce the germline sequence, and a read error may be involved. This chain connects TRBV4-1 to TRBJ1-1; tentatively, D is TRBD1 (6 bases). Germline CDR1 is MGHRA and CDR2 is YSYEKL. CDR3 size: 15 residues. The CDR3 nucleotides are TGTGCCAGCAGCCCCTCTTTAGGGACACCAACTGAAGCTTTCTTT. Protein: CASSPSLGTPTEAFF.

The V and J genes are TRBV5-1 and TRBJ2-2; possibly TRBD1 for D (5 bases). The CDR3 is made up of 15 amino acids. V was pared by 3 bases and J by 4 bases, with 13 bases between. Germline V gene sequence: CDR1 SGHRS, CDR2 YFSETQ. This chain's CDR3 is CASSSPGHSTGELFF. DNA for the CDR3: TGCGCCAGCAGCTCACCCGGACATAGCACCGGGGAGCTGTTTTTT.

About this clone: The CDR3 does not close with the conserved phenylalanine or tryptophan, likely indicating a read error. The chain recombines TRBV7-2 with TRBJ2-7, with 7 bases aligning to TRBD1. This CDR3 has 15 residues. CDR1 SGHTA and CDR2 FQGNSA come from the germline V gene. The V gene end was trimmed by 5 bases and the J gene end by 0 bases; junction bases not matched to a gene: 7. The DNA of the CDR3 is TGTGCCAGCAGCCGGGGACAGAGAAGCTCCTACGAGCAGTACCTC. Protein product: CASSRGQRSSYEQYL.

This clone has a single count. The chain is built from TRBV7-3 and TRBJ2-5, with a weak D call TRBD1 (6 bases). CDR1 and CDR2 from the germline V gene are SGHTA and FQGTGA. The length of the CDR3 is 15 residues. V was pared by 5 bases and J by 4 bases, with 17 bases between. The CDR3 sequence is CASSVGAQGPETQYF. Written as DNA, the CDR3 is TGTGCCAGCAGCGTCGGGGCGCAGGGGCCAGAGACCCAGTACTTC.

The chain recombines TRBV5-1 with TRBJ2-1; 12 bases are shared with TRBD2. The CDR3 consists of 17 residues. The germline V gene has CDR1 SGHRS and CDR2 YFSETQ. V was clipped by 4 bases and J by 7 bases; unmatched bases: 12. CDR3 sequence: CASSRITSGRPLNEQFF. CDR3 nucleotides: TGCGCCAGCAGCCGAATAACTAGCGGGAGGCCCTTGAATGAGCAGTTCTTC.

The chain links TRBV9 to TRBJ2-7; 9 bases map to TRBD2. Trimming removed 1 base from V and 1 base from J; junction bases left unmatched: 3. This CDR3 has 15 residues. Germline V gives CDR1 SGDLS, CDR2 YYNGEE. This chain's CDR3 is CASSVLAGESYEQYF. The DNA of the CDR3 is TGTGCCAGCAGCGTATTAGCGGGGGAATCCTACGAGCAGTACTTC.

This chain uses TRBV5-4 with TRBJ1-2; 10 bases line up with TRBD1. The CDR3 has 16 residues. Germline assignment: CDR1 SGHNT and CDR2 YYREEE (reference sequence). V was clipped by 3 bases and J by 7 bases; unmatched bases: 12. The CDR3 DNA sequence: TGTGCCAGCAGCTCTAGGTTCCGGGACAGGGGAGGTGGCTACACCTTC. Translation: CASSSRFRDRGGGYTF. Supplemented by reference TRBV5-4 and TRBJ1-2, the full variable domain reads ETGVTQSPTHLIKTRGQQVTLRCSSQSGHNTVSWYQQALGQGPQFIFQYYREEENGRGNFPPRFSGLQFPNYSSELNVNALELDDSALYLCASSSRFRDRGGGYTFGSGTRLTVV.

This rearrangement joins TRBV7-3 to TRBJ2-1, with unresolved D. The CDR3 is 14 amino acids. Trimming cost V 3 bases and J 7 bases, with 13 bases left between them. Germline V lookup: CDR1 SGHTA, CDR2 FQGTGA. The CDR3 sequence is CASSFTVEPNEQFF. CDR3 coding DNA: TGTGCCAGCAGCTTTACAGTAGAGCCAAATGAGCAGTTCTTC. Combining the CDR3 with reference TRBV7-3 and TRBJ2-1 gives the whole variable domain GAGVSQTPSNKVTEKGKYVELRCDPISGHTALYWYRQSLGQGPEFLIYFQGTGAADDSGLPNDRFFAVRPEGSVSTLKIQRTERGDSAVYLCASSFTVEPNEQFFGPGTRLTVL.

DNA of the CDR3: TGTGCCAGCAGCTCCCGGCCAGGGGCTGAGCAGTACTTC. Amino acids: CASSSRPGAEQYF. The chain has TRBV7-9 and TRBJ2-7, with D possibly TRBD1 on 6 matching bases. Trimming took 4 bases from V and 7 from J, leaving 14 bases between them. The germline V gene has CDR1 SEHNR and CDR2 FQNEAQ (reference sequence). CDR3 length: 13 residues.

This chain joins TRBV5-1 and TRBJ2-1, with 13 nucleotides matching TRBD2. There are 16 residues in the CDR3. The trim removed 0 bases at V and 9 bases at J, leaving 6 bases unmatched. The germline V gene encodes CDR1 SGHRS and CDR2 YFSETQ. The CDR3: CASSLASGLAGVEQFF. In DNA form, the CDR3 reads TGCGCCAGCAGCTTGGCCTCCGGACTAGCGGGAGTTGAGCAGTTCTTC.